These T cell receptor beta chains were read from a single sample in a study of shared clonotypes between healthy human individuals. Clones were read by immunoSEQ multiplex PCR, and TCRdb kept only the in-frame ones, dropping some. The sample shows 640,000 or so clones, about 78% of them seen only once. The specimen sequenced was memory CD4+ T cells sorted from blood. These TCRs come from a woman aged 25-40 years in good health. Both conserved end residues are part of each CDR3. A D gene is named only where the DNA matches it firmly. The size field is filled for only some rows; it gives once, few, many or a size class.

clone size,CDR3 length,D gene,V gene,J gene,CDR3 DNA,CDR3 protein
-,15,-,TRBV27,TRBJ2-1,TGTGCCAGCAGTAGGGGCAACGTGGGGTACAATGAGCAGTTCTTC,CASSRGNVGYNEQFF
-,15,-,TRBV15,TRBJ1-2,TGTGCCACCAGCAGAGATCTCGGGGGCGCCGGCGGCTACACCTTC,CATSRDLGGAGGYTF
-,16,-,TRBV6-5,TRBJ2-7,TGTGCCAGCAGTTTCACGCTGGGACTGGAGCTCTACGAGCAGTACTTC,CASSFTLGLELYEQYF
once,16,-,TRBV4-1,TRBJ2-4,TGCGCCAGCAGCCAACTGTCCAGGCTAGCCAAAAACATTCAGTACTTC,CASSQLSRLAKNIQYF
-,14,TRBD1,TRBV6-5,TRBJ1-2,TGTGCCAGCAGTTACGCAGGGGGGTTGGATGGCTACACCTTC,CASSYAGGLDGYTF
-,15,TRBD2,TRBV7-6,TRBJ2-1,TGTGCCAGCAGCTTAACGACTAGCGGGAGTAATGAGCAGTTCTTC,CASSLTTSGSNEQFF
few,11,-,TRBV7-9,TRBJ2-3,TGTGCCAGCGGTGGCACAGATACGCAGTATTTT,CASGGTDTQYF
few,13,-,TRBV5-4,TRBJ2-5,TGTGCCAGCAGCTTGGGACACGAGGGGACCCAGTACTTC,CASSLGHEGTQYF
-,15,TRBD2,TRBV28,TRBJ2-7,TGTGCCAGCACCTCCCCAGCGGGAGGGCCCTACGAGCAGTACTTC,CASTSPAGGPYEQYF
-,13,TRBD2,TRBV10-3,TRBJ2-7,TGTGCCATACGAGGGGAGGGAATCTACGAGCAGTACTTC,CAIRGEGIYEQYF
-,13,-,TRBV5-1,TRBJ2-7,TGCGCCAGCAGCCCGAGACTAGGCTACGAGCAGTACTTC,CASSPRLGYEQYF
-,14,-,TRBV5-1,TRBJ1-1,TGCGCCAGCAGCTTGGTTTTGGAAGGCACTGAAGCTTTCTTT,CASSLVLEGTEAFF
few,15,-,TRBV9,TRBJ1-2,TGTGCCAGCAGCCCTGAGGAGGGTTCCCTCTATGGCTACACCTTC,CASSPEEGSLYGYTF
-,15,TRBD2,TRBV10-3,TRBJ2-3,TGTGCCATCAGTGAAGATGTGGGAGGGCCAGGTACGCAGTATTTT,CAISEDVGGPGTQYF
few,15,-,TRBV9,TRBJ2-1,TGTGCCAGCAGCGTAGTACCAGCCGATTACAATGAGCAGTTCTTC,CASSVVPADYNEQFF
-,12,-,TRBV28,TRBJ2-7,TGTGCCAGCGGAGGCGGGCTGGACGAGCAGTACTTC,CASGGGLDEQYF
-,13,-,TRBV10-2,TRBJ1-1,TGCGCCAGCAAGAGGGGAGAGGGCACTGAAGCTTTCTTT,CASKRGEGTEAFF
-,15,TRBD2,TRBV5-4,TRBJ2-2,TGTGCCAGCAGCTTGCAGGCGGGAGAGGTCGGGGAGCTGTTTTTT,CASSLQAGEVGELFF
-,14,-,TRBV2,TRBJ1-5,TGTGCCAGCAGTGTACAGGCTCTCAATCAGCCCCAGCATTTT,CASSVQALNQPQHF
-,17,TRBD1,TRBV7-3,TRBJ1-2,TGTGCCAGCAGCTTAACGGGCGCGACAGGGTTGGACTATGGCTACACCTTC,CASSLTGATGLDYGYTF
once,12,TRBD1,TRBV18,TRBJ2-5,TGTGCCAGCGCGGACAGGCCGGAGACCCAGTACTTC,CASADRPETQYF
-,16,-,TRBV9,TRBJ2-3,TGTGCCAGCAGCCGTGAGGGTGCGGTCGGGACAGATACGCAGTATTTT,CASSREGAVGTDTQYF
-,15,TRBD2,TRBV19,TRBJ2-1,TGTGCCAGTAGTACAACCACCGGGACTAGCAGCGAGCAGTTCTTC,CASSTTTGTSSEQFF
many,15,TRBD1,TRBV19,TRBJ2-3,TGTGCCAGTGGCCGGTTGGGACAGGGAACAGATACGCAGTATTTT,CASGRLGQGTDTQYF
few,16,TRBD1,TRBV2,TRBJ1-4,TGTGCCAGCAGGAGTCCCGGGACAGGGTTGCAAGAAAAACTGTTTTTT,CASRSPGTGLQEKLFF
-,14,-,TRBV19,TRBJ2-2,TGTGCCAGTAGTATAGAGGCCGGGACCGGGGAGCTGTTTTTT,CASSIEAGTGELFF
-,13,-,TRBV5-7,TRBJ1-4,TGTGCCAGCAGCTTGGGCAGGGGTGAAAAACTGTTTTTT,CASSLGRGEKLFF
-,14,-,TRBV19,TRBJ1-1,TGTGCCAGTAGTATTGATCAGGGGAACACTGAAGCTTTCTTT,CASSIDQGNTEAFF
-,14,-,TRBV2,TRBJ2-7,TGTGCCAGCAGTGCACAGGGAGGTCTCTACGAGCAGTACTTC,CASSAQGGLYEQYF
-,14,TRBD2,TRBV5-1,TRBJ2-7,TGCGCCAGCAATCCCGGGGGGAGCTCCTACGAGCAGTACTTC,CASNPGGSSYEQYF
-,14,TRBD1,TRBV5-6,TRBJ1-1,TGTGCCAGCAGCCCAGACAGGGGGCGCACTGAAGCTTTCTTT,CASSPDRGRTEAFF
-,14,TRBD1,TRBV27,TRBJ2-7,TGTGCCAGCACCCGGACAGGGGACATGTACGAGCAGTACTTC,CASTRTGDMYEQYF
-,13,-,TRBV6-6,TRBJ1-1,TGTGCCAGCGGATACAGGGTGAACACTGAAGCTTTCTTT,CASGYRVNTEAFF
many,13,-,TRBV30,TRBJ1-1,TGTGCCTGGACCCCATCAGGGACAACTGAAGCTTTCTTT,CAWTPSGTTEAFF
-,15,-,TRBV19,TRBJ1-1,TGTGCCAGTAGTGCGCAGGGGATTCTCTCTAGTACGGCTTTCTTT,CASSAQGILSSTAFF
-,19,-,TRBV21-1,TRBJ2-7,TGTGCCAGCAGCAAAGTTGGGTGGATGGACAGAGTTTATTCCTACGAGCAGTACTTC,CASSKVGWMDRVYSYEQYF
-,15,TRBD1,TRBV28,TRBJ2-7,TGTGCCAGCAGTCCGCTACGGGACAGGGTAGACGAGCAGTACTTC,CASSPLRDRVDEQYF
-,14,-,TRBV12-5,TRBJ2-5,TGTGCTAGTGCACCCGGAGGGGCCAGAGAGACCCAGTACTTC,CASAPGGARETQYF
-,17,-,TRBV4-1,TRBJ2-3,TGCGCCAGCAGCCAAGAGTTGAGGGCGGGATGGGGCGATACGCAGTATTTT,CASSQELRAGWGDTQYF
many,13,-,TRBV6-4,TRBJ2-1,TGTGCCAGCAGCCCCGGGACTCACAATGAGCAGTTCTTC,CASSPGTHNEQFF
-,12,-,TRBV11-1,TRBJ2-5,TGTGCCAGCAGCCCCAACGGGGAGACCCAGTACTTC,CASSPNGETQYF
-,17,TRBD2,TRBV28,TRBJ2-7,TGTGCCAGCGGACTCACAGGGATGACTAGCGTTTCCTACGAGCAGTACTTC,CASGLTGMTSVSYEQYF
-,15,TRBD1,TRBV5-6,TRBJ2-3,TGTGCCAGCAGCTTGCCTGGTCAGGGGGTAGATACGCAGTATTTT,CASSLPGQGVDTQYF
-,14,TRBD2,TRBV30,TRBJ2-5,TGTGCCAGGGACGTTAGCGGGATACAAGAGACCCAGTACTTC,CARDVSGIQETQYF
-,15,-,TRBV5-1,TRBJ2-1,TGCGCCAGCAGCTTGGCCGGAGACTTAACAAATGAGCAGTTCTTC,CASSLAGDLTNEQFF
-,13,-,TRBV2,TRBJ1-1,TGTGCCAGTCACAGGGAGCTGAGAACTGAAGCTTTCTTT,CASHRELRTEAFF
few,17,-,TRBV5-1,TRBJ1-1,TGCGCCAGCAGCTTGGGAGACGGAGGGTACATGAACACTGAAGCTTTCTTT,CASSLGDGGYMNTEAFF
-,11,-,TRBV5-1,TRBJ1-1,TGCGCCAGCGGGGACTCCCGGGGAGCTTTCTTT,CASGDSRGAFF
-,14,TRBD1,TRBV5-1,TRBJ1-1,TGCGCCGTCTCACAGGGGGGAAATGACACTGAAGCTTTCTTT,CAVSQGGNDTEAFF
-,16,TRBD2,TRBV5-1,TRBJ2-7,TGCGCCAGCAGCTTGGGGTGGCTAGCGGGATACAACGAGCAGTACTTC,CASSLGWLAGYNEQYF
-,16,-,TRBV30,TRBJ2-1,TGTGCCTGGAGTCGAGGTAGCCGAAGCTCCTACAATGAGCAGTTCTTC,CAWSRGSRSSYNEQFF
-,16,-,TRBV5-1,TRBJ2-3,TGCGCCAGCAGCTTGGGGACTGGAACTAGCACAGATACGCAGTATTTT,CASSLGTGTSTDTQYF
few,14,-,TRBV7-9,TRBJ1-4,TGTGCCAGCAGCCAACATAGTCCTAATGAAAAACTGTTTTTT,CASSQHSPNEKLFF
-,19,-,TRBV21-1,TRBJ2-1,TGTGCCAGCAGCCTCGACCCACGGGGCGCTAGCGGGAGAAAGGATGAGCAGTTCTTC,CASSLDPRGASGRKDEQFF
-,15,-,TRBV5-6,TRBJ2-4,TGTGCCAGCAGCCCCCCGGGGCCAGCCAAAAACATTCAGTACTTC,CASSPPGPAKNIQYF
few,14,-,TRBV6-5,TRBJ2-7,TGTGCCAGCAGTTCCCGACAGGCCTTCACCGAGCAGTACTTC,CASSSRQAFTEQYF